This T cell receptor (beta chain) was captured by sequencing in a study of cytotoxic CD8 clonotypes in ibrutinib-treated CLL. For the study at large: Mean yields were 255,043 productive templates and about 94,000 productive rearrangements per sample. Study-wide results and caveats: Baseline values of clonality outstripped age-matched healthy donors and followed circulating CD8+ T-cell counts. Once treatment began, public clonotypes, which were uncommon, contracted or stayed stable.

This clone was found a few times. What it recognizes is unknown. Sequencing was designed to attain a depth spanning 1 in 200,000 to 1 in 1 million T cells. Profiled with immunoSEQ multiplex PCR; TCRdb holds only in-frame clones, not every one. Of around 160,000 clones in the sample, roughly four fifths were seen once. The receptor was derived from a human donor with chronic lymphocytic leukemia. The sequences come from PBMCs, collected after 12 months of ibrutinib treatment.

CDR3 coding DNA: TGTGCCAGCAGCTTACCGACGAACACCGGGGAGCTGTTTTTT. Amino acids: CASSLPTNTGELFF. This chain joins TRBV11-1 and TRBJ2-2; D call uncertain. The germline V gene encodes CDR1 SGHAT and CDR2 FQDESV (reference sequence). CDR3 length equals 14 residues. With 2 bases removed from V and 0 bases from J, the gap between germline ends came to 4 bases. Based on the CDR3 plus reference TRBV11-1 and TRBJ2-2, the full variable domain is EAEVAQSPRYKITEKSQAVAFWCDPISGHATLYWYRQILGQGPELLVQFQDESVVDDSQLPKDRFSAERLKGVDSTLKIQPAELGDSAMYLCASSLPTNTGELFFGEGSRLTVL.